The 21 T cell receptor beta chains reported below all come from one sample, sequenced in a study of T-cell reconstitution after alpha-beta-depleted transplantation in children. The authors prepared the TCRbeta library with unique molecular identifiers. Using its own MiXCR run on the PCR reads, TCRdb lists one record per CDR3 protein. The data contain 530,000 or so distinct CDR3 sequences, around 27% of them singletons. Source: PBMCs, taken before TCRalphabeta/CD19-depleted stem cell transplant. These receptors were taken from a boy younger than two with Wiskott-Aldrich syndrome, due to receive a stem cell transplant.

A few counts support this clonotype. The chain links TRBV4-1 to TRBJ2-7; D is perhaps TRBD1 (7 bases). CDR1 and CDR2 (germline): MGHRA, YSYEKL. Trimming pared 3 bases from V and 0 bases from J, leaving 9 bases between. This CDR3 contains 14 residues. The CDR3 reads CASSQQGGSYEQYF. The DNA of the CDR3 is TGCGCCAGCAGCCAGCAGGGGGGCTCCTACGAGCAGTACTTC.

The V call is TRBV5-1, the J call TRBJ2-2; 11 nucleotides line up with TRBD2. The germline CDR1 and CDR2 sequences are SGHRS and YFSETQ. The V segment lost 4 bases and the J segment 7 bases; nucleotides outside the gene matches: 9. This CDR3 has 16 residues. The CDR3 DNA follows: TGCGCCAGCAGCCGAGAACTAGCGGGAGCTTACGGGGAGCTGTTTTTT. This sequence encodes CASSRELAGAYGELFF.

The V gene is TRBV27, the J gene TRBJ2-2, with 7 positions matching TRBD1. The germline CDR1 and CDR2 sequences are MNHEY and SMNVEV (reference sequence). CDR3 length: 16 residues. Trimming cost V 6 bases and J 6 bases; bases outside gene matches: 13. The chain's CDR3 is CASRQITGVGPGELFF. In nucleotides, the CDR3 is TGTGCCAGCAGACAAATAACAGGGGTTGGGCCCGGGGAGCTGTTTTTT.

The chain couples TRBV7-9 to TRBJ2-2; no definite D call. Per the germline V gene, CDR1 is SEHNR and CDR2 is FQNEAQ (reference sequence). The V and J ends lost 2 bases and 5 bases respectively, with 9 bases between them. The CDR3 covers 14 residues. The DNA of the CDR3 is TGTGCCAGCAGCTTAAAACCATCGACCGGGGAGCTGTTTTTT. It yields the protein CASSLKPSTGELFF.

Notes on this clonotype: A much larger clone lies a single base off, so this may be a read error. The CDR3 DNA follows: TGTGCCAGCAGCTTAGAGTGGACAGGATCCGAAGAGACCCAGTACTTC. This sequence encodes CASSLEWTGSEETQYF. The rearrangement uses TRBV7-8 and TRBJ2-5, with 7 bases that match TRBD1. The CDR3 runs 16 residues. The germline CDR1 and CDR2 sequences are SGHVS and FQNEAQ. V dropped 1 base and J dropped 3; count of bases not matched to a gene: 8.

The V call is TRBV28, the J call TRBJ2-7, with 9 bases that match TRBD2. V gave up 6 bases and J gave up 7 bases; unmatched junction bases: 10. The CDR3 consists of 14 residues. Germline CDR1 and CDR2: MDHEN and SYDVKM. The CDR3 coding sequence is TGTGCCAGCAGGATAGCGGGAGCCTCAGAGGAGCAGTACTTC. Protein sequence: CASRIAGASEEQYF.

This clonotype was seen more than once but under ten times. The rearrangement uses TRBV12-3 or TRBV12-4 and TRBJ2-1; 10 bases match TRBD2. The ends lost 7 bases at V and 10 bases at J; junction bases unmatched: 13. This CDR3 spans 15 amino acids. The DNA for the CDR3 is TGTGCCAGCACCGCCCTTAGCGGGAGGTCGGGGGAGCAGTTCTTC. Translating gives CASTALSGRSGEQFF.

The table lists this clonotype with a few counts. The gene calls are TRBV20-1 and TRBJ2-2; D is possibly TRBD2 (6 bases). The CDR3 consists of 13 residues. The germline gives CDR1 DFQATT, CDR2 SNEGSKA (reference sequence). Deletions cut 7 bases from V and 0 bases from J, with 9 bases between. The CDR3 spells CSVPSANTGELFF. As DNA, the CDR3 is TGCAGTGTACCTAGCGCGAACACCGGGGAGCTGTTTTTT.

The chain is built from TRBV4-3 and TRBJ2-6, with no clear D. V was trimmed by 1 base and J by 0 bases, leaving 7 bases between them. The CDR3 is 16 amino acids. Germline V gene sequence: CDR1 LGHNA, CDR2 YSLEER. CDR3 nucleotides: TGCGCCAGCAGCCAAGCGTCGGGCTCTGGGGCCAACGTCCTGACTTTC. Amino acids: CASSQASGSGANVLTF.

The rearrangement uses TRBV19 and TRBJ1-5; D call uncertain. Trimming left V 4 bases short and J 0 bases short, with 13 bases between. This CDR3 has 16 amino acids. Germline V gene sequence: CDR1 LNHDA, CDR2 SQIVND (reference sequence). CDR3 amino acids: CASSNEFLYSNQPQHF. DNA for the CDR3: TGTGCCAGTAGTAACGAATTCTTGTATAGCAATCAGCCCCAGCATTTT.

The CDR3 coding sequence is TGCAGTGCTAGAACGACTAGCGGGAGCTACAATGAGCAGTTCTTC. This codes for CSARTTSGSYNEQFF. This rearrangement joins TRBV20-1 to TRBJ2-1, with 12 bases matching TRBD2. The V gene's germline CDR1 is DFQATT and CDR2 SNEGSKA (reference sequence). CDR3 length equals 15 residues. V was pared by 2 bases and J by 3 bases, with 2 bases of the junction left unmatched.

The CDR3 protein is CASINMGGTGELFF. DNA for the CDR3: TGTGCCAGCATCAACATGGGGGGCACCGGGGAGCTGTTTTTT. The chain recombines TRBV5-6 with TRBJ2-2; D might be TRBD2 (6 bases). V was cut by 6 bases and J by 4 bases, with 13 bases left in between. Germline V CDR1 and CDR2: SGHDT, YYEEEE. CDR3 size: 14 residues.

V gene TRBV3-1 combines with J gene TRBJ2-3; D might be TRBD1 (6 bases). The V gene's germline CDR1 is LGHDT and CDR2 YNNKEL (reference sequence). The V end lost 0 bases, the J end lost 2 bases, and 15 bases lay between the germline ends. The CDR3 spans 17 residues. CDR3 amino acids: CASSQDWGRPHTDTQYF. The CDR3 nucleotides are TGTGCCAGCAGCCAAGATTGGGGGCGCCCACACACAGATACGCAGTATTTT.

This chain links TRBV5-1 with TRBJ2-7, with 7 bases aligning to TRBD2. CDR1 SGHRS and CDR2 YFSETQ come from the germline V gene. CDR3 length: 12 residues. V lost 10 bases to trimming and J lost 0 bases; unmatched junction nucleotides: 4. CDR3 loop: CAVGTTSYEQYF. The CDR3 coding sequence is TGCGCCGTTGGGACTACCTCCTACGAGCAGTACTTC.

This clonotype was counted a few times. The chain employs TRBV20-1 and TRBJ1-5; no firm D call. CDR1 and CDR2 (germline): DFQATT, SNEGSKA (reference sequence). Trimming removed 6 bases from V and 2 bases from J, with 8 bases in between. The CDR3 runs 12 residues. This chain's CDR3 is CSANRGNQPQHF. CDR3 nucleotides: TGCAGTGCGAATAGGGGCAATCAGCCCCAGCATTTT.

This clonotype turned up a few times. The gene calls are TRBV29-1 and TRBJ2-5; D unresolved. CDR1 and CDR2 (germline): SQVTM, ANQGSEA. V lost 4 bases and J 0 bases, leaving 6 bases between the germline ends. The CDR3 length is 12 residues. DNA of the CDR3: TGCAGCGTTGGACCCTACCAAGAGACCCAGTACTTC. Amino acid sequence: CSVGPYQETQYF.

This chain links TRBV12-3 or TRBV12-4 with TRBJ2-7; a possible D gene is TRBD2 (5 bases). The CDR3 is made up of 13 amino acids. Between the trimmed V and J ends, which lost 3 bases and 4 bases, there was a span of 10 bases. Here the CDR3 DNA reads TGTGCCAGCAGTTTTGACTACCGATACGAGCAGTACTTC. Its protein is CASSFDYRYEQYF.

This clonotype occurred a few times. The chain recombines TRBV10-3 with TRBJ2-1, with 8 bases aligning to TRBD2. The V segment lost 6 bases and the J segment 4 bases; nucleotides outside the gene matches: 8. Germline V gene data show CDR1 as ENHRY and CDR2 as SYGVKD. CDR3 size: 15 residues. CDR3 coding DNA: TGTGCCATCAGCATGACTAGCGCAGTATACAATGAGCAGTTCTTC. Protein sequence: CAISMTSAVYNEQFF.

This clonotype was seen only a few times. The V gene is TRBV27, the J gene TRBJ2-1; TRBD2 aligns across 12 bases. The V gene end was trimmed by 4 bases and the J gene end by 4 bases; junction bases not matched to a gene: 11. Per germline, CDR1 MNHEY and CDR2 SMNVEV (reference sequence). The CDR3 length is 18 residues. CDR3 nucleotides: TGTGCCAGCAGTTCCTTACTAGCGGGAGGAGGGTCATACAATGAGCAGTTCTTC. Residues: CASSSLLAGGGSYNEQFF.

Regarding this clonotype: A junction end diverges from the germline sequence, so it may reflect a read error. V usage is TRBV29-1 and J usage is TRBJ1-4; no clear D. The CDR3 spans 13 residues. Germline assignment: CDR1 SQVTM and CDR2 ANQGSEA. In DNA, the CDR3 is TGCTGCGTCGCCCTAGCGGCTACTGAAAAACTGTTTTTT. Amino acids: CCVALAATEKLFF.

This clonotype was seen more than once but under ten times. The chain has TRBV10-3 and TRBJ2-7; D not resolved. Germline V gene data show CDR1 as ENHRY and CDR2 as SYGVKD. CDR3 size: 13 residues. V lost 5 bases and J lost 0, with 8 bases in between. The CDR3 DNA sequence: TGTGCCATCAGTCGTGGCAGCTCCTACGAGCAGTACTTC. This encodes CAISRGSSYEQYF.